The present T cell receptor (beta chain) was sequenced within a study of radiotherapy plus CTLA-4 blockade in lung cancer. Whole-study context: Among enrolled patients, over 15% responded and roughly 28% achieved disease control.

The study treated chemo-refractory metastatic non-small-cell lung cancer patients with focal radiation plus ipilimumab CTLA-4 blockade. Worth noting for this clone: Antigen: not known.

General observations from the study: Among blood TCR repertoires after radiotherapy plus ipilimumab, tumor-derived clones expanded. Response was reportedly best predicted by early blood T cell clone dynamics, with interferon-beta.

The CDR3 runs 13 residues. The germline gives CDR1 SGHTA, CDR2 FQGTGA. The V and J ends lost 5 bases and 7 bases, in that order; junction bases with no gene match: 4. Profiling relied on immunoSEQ multiplex PCR, and the TCRdb table lists in-frame clones only, not all of them. Of about 110,000 clones in the sample, 81% were seen once. The sequencing here drew on peripheral blood, taken from a patient treated with radiotherapy plus ipilimumab. The source is a human donor with non-small cell lung cancer that progressed on radiotherapy plus ipilimumab. Some clones in this sample may be carry-over from other donors' samples. This sequence joins TRBV7-3 and TRBJ2-2; 7 positions match TRBD1. In DNA form, the CDR3 reads TGTGCCAGCAGCCCAGACAGGGACGGGGAGCTGTTTTTT. Encoded protein: CASSPDRDGELFF.